The T cell receptor (beta chain) described here comes from a study of cytomegalovirus exposure and HLA in healthy donors. Notes on the study in general: In a later analysis, 16,951 TCR beta sequences were associated with HLA alleles at 0.05 false discovery rate.

The CDR3 extends over 13 amino acids. The germline CDR1 and CDR2 sequences are GTSNPN and SVGIG (reference sequence). V lost 4 bases and J 0 bases, leaving 7 bases between the germline ends. The PCR ran on 60 Vbeta and 13 Jbeta primers. Generated by immunoSEQ multiplex PCR, the TCRdb table keeps only in-frame clones and is missing some. The sample table sets out more than 95,000 clones. About this clone: Its antigen is not known.

Sequenced input: PBMCs. The TCR originated in a man aged 35-49 years in good health and CMV-seronegative. This chain joins TRBV30 and TRBJ1-5; D gene unclear. This CDR3 reads CAWTQDSNQPQHF. CDR3 sequence (DNA): TGTGCCTGGACGCAGGATAGCAATCAGCCCCAGCATTTT. The full variable domain, with the rest looked up from reference TRBV30 and TRBJ1-5, is SQTIHQWPATLVQPVGSPLSLECTVEGTSNPNLYWYRQAAGRGLQLLFYSVGIGQISSEVPQNLSASRPQDRQFILSSKKLLLSDSGFYLCAWTQDSNQPQHFGDGTRLSIL.